This T cell receptor beta chain was captured in a study of shared clonotypes between healthy human individuals. The CDR3 consists of 15 residues. Germline V lookup: CDR1 SGHRS, CDR2 YFSETQ. V was shortened by 2 bases and J by 2 bases, with 12 bases between the two germline ends. Assay used: immunoSEQ multiplex PCR; TCRdb lists only in-frame clones, some missing. The data contain 600,000 to 700,000 clones, approximately 73% of them singletons. This chain joins TRBV5-1 and TRBJ2-3; no reliable D call. The sample consisted of memory CD4+ T cells sorted from blood. Indicated subset: CD45RA-negative fraction. This TCR came from a woman in her 30s in good health. CDR3 nucleotide sequence: TGCGCCAGCAGCTTAATAAGGGTACACACAGATACGCAGTATTTT. Residues: CASSLIRVHTDTQYF.